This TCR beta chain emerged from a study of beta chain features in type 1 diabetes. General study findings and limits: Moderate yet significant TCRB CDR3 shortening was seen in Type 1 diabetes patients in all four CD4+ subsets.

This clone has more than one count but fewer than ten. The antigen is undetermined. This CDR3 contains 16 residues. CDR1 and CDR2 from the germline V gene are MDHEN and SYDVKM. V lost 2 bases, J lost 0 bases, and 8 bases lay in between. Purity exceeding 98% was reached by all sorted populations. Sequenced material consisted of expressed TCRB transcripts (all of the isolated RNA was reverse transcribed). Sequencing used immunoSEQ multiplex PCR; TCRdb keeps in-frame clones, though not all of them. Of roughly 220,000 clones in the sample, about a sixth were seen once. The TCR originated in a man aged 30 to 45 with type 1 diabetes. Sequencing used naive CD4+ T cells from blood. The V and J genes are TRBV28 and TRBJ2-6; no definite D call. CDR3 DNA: TGTGCCAGCAGTTTAAGTTTCCCCTCTGGGGCCAACGTCCTGACTTTC. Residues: CASSLSFPSGANVLTF.